A selection of T cell receptor beta chains follows, all from one sample in a study of T-cell memory formation after mild COVID-19. TCRdb re-called the 5' RACE reads through MiXCR, storing one row per CDR3 protein. The sample yields some 350,000 distinct CDR3 sequences, more than 15% seen once. The sequenced sample consisted of PBMCs or a T cell subset sorted from them (not recorded which). All receptors derive from a man aged 18 to 29 who had mild COVID-19 (a few samples of this study predate the infection). Cell type and time point are not known. Both conserved end residues are part of each CDR3. The order of the fields is D gene, clone size, V gene, J gene, CDR3 protein, CDR3 DNA. D genes are given only for firm matches. Rows give clone size only sometimes, using once, few, many, or a class for an expanded clone.

D gene: TRBD2; clone size: .; V gene: TRBV18; J gene: TRBJ2-3; CDR3 protein: CASSPVAGSTDTQYF; CDR3 DNA: TGTGCCAGCTCACCTGTAGCGGGGAGCACAGATACGCAGTATTTT
D gene: .; clone size: .; V gene: TRBV7-2; J gene: TRBJ1-6; CDR3 protein: CASSLASSGNYNSPLHF; CDR3 DNA: TGTGCCAGCAGCTTAGCGTCCTCGGGGAACTATAATTCACCCCTCCACTTT
D gene: TRBD1; clone size: few; V gene: TRBV2; J gene: TRBJ1-2; CDR3 protein: CASSYTGGTDYGYTF; CDR3 DNA: TGTGCCAGCAGTTATACAGGGGGGACAGACTATGGCTACACCTTC
D gene: .; clone size: many; V gene: TRBV7-2; J gene: TRBJ2-1; CDR3 protein: CASSPRGEQFF; CDR3 DNA: TGTGCCAGCAGCCCCCGTGGCGAGCAGTTCTTC
D gene: .; clone size: few; V gene: TRBV7-9; J gene: TRBJ2-2; CDR3 protein: CASGRGEGTGELFF; CDR3 DNA: TGTGCCAGCGGCCGGGGCGAGGGTACCGGGGAGCTGTTTTTT
D gene: .; clone size: .; V gene: TRBV9; J gene: TRBJ1-2; CDR3 protein: CASSPTRTVNYGYTF; CDR3 DNA: TGTGCCAGCAGCCCTACCAGGACGGTTAACTATGGCTACACCTTC
D gene: .; clone size: many; V gene: TRBV7-9; J gene: TRBJ2-1; CDR3 protein: CASSAPGDEQFF; CDR3 DNA: TGTGCCAGCAGCGCCCCCGGGGATGAGCAGTTCTTC
D gene: .; clone size: few; V gene: TRBV10-3; J gene: TRBJ1-6; CDR3 protein: CAIRRADLNSPLHF; CDR3 DNA: TGTGCCATCAGAAGGGCAGACCTTAATTCACCCCTCCACTTT
D gene: .; clone size: .; V gene: TRBV2; J gene: TRBJ2-7; CDR3 protein: CASTWARYEQYF; CDR3 DNA: TGTGCCAGCACCTGGGCCCGATACGAGCAGTACTTC
D gene: .; clone size: .; V gene: TRBV4-3; J gene: TRBJ2-1; CDR3 protein: CASSQVRGLGNEQFF; CDR3 DNA: TGCGCCAGCAGCCAAGTAAGAGGCCTAGGGAATGAGCAGTTCTTC
D gene: .; clone size: .; V gene: TRBV19; J gene: TRBJ1-3; CDR3 protein: CASRPGMGNTIYF; CDR3 DNA: TGTGCCAGCCGACCGGGAATGGGAAACACCATATATTTT
D gene: TRBD1; clone size: .; V gene: TRBV4-2; J gene: TRBJ2-2; CDR3 protein: CASSQGDSQNTGELFF; CDR3 DNA: TGTGCCAGCAGCCAAGGGGACAGCCAGAACACCGGGGAGCTGTTTTTT
D gene: TRBD1; clone size: .; V gene: TRBV5-1; J gene: TRBJ1-1; CDR3 protein: CASSLEAGGSRDTEAFF; CDR3 DNA: TGCGCCAGCAGCTTGGAGGCAGGGGGCTCTCGGGACACTGAAGCTTTCTTT
D gene: TRBD2; clone size: .; V gene: TRBV11-2; J gene: TRBJ2-1; CDR3 protein: CASSLDLGRGVYEQFF; CDR3 DNA: TGTGCCAGCAGCTTAGACCTCGGGCGGGGGGTATATGAGCAGTTCTTC
D gene: .; clone size: few; V gene: TRBV5-1; J gene: TRBJ2-3; CDR3 protein: CASSLGFAGTDTQYF; CDR3 DNA: TGCGCCAGCAGCTTGGGATTTGCGGGTACAGATACGCAGTATTTT
D gene: .; clone size: few; V gene: TRBV3-1; J gene: TRBJ2-3; CDR3 protein: CASSQAGLGADTQYF; CDR3 DNA: TGTGCCAGCAGCCAAGCGGGACTTGGGGCAGATACGCAGTATTTT
D gene: .; clone size: few; V gene: TRBV4-2; J gene: TRBJ1-1; CDR3 protein: CASSRNLQENTEAFF; CDR3 DNA: TGTGCCAGCAGCCGGAATCTACAGGAGAACACTGAAGCTTTCTTT
D gene: .; clone size: few; V gene: TRBV24-1; J gene: TRBJ1-5; CDR3 protein: CATRGDSNQPQHF; CDR3 DNA: TGTGCCACCAGGGGGGACAGCAATCAGCCCCAGCATTTT
D gene: .; clone size: few; V gene: TRBV28; J gene: TRBJ2-5; CDR3 protein: CASSLGMETQYF; CDR3 DNA: TGTGCCAGCAGTTTGGGTATGGAGACCCAGTACTTC
D gene: TRBD1; clone size: .; V gene: TRBV18; J gene: TRBJ2-7; CDR3 protein: CASSPDNRGLQVF; CDR3 DNA: TGTGCCAGCTCACCCGACAACAGGGGTCTACAAGTGTTC
D gene: TRBD1; clone size: .; V gene: TRBV27; J gene: TRBJ1-5; CDR3 protein: CASSFRDRAHQPQHF; CDR3 DNA: TGTGCCAGCAGTTTCCGCGACAGGGCCCATCAGCCCCAGCATTTT
D gene: .; clone size: few; V gene: TRBV6-6; J gene: TRBJ2-3; CDR3 protein: CASNLGGASTDTQYF; CDR3 DNA: TGTGCCAGCAACCTGGGGGGGGCGAGCACAGATACGCAGTATTTT
D gene: TRBD1; clone size: .; V gene: TRBV6-5; J gene: TRBJ2-7; CDR3 protein: CASSYSVSTGGKYEQYF; CDR3 DNA: TGTGCCAGCAGTTACTCTGTGTCGACAGGGGGCAAGTACGAGCAGTACTTC
D gene: .; clone size: few; V gene: TRBV30; J gene: TRBJ1-1; CDR3 protein: CAWSGPPNRIGAFF; CDR3 DNA: TGTGCCTGGAGTGGTCCTCCTAACAGGATTGGAGCTTTCTTT
D gene: .; clone size: few; V gene: TRBV7-9; J gene: TRBJ2-7; CDR3 protein: CASSRVGGYSYEQYF; CDR3 DNA: TGTGCCAGCAGCCGTGTCGGGGGTTACTCCTACGAGCAGTACTTC
D gene: .; clone size: .; V gene: TRBV7-2; J gene: TRBJ1-4; CDR3 protein: CASSDQRGREKLFF; CDR3 DNA: TGTGCCAGCAGCGATCAGAGGGGTCGGGAAAAACTGTTTTTT